Sequencing of this T cell receptor (beta chain) was carried out in a study of cytomegalovirus exposure and HLA in healthy donors. The wider study: Membership in the Caucasian-associated ancestry cluster was found for about 80% of approximately 380 genotyped donors.

Germline V gives CDR1 MNHNS, CDR2 SASEGT. This CDR3 spans 13 amino acids. Trimming removed 9 bases from V and 4 bases from J; junction bases left unmatched: 8. 13 Jbeta primers and 60 Vbeta primers were used for the PCR. The table came from immunoSEQ multiplex PCR; TCRdb's copy has only in-frame clones and leaves some out. The repertoire consists of 200,000 to 250,000 clones, with about 75% occurring once and the leading ten covering 1.5% to 2%. This TCR derives from a woman in her thirties in good health and CMV-seronegative. The chain joins TRBV6-1 to TRBJ2-7, with 8 positions matching TRBD1. Sequenced: PBMCs. The CDR3 nucleotides read TGTGCCAGTAACCTGAGACAGGGGTACGAGCAGTACTTC. As protein: CASNLRQGYEQYF.